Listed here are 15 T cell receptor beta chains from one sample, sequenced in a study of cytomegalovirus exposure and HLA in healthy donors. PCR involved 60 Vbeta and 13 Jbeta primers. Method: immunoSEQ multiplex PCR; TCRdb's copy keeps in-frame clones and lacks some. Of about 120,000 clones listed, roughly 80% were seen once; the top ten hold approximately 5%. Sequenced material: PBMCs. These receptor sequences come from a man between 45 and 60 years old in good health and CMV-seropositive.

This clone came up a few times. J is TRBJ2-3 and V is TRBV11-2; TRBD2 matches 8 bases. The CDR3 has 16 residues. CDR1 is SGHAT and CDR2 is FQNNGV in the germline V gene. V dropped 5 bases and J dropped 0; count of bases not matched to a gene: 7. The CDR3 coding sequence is TGTGCCAGCAGCCCCGGGGGGGGGACTAGCACAGATACGCAGTATTTT. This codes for CASSPGGGTSTDTQYF. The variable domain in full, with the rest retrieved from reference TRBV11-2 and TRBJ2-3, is EAGVAQSPRYKIIEKRQSVAFWCNPISGHATLYWYQQILGQGPKLLIQFQNNGVVDDSQLPKDRFSAERLKGVDSTLKIQPAKLEDSAVYLCASSPGGGTSTDTQYFGPGTRLTVL.

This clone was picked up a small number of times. CDR3 sequence: CASSLGPDTEAFF. In DNA, the CDR3 is TGTGCCAGCAGCCTAGGGCCAGACACTGAAGCTTTCTTT. The chain uses TRBV7-9 and TRBJ1-1; D remains ambiguous. V lost 5 bases to trimming and J lost 3 bases, with 10 bases between them. The CDR3 consists of 13 residues. The germline V gene has CDR1 SEHNR and CDR2 FQNEAQ (reference sequence).

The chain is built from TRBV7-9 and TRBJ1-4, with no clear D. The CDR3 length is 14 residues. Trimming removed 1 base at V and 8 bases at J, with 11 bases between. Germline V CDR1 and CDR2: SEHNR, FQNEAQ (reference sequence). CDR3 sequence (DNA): TGTGCCAGCAGCTTAGAGTACAGACGCGAAAAACTGTTTTTT. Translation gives CASSLEYRREKLFF.

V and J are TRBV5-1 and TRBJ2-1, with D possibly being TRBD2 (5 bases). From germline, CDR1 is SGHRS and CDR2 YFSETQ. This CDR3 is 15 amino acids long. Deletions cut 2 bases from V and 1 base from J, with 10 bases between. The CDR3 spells CASSLRDGSYNEQFF. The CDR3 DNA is TGCGCCAGCAGCTTACGGGATGGGTCCTACAATGAGCAGTTCTTC. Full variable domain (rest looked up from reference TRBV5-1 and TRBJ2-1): KAGVTQTPRYLIKTRGQQVTLSCSPISGHRSVSWYQQTPGQGLQFLFEYFSETQRNKGNFPGRFSGRQFSNSRSEMNVSTLELGDSALYLCASSLRDGSYNEQFFGPGTRLTVL.

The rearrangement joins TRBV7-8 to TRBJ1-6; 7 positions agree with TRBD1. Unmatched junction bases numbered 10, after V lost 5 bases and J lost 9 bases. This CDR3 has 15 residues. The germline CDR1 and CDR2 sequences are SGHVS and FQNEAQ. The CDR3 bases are TGTGCCAGCAGCACGGGGACGGGACAGTCTTCACCCCTCCACTTT. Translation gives CASSTGTGQSSPLHF.

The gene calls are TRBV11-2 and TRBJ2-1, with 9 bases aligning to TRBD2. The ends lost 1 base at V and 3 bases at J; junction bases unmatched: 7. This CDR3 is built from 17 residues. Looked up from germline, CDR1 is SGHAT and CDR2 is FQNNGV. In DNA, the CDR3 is TGTGCCAGCAGCTTAGTGGGCGGGGGGGCCGTCTACAATGAGCAGTTCTTC. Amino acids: CASSLVGGGAVYNEQFF.

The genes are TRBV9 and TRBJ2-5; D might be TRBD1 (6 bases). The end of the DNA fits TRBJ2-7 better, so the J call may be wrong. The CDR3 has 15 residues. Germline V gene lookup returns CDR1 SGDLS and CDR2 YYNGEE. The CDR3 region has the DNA TGTGCCAGCAGCGTAGGACAGGCACACTCCTACGAGCAGTACTTC. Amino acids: CASSVGQAHSYEQYF.

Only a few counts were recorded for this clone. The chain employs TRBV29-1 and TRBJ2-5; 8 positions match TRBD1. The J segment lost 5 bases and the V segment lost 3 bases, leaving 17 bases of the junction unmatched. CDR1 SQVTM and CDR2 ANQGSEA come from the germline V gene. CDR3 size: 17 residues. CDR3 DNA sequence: TGCAGCGTTGATGGGTCAGGGGGCAGGGGAGTGCGGGAGACCCAGTACTTC. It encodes CSVDGSGGRGVRETQYF. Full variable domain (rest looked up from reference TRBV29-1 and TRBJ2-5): SAVISQKPSRDICQRGTSLTIQCQVDSQVTMMFWYRQQPGQSLTLIATANQGSEATYESGFVIDKFPISRPNLTFSTLTVSNMSPEDSSIYLCSVDGSGGRGVRETQYFGPGTRLLVL.

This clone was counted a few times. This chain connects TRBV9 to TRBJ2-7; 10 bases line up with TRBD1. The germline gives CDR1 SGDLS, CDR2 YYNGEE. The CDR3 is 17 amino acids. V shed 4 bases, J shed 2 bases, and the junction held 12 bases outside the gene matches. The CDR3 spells CASSPRTGGYGTYEQYF. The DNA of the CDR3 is TGTGCCAGCAGCCCCCGGACAGGGGGTTATGGCACCTACGAGCAGTACTTC.

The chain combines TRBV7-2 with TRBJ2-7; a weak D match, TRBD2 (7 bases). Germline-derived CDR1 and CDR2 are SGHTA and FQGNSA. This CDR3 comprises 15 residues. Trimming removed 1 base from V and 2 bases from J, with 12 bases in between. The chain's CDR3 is CASSLDSGDTYEQYF. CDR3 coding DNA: TGTGCCAGCAGCTTAGACAGCGGGGACACCTACGAGCAGTACTTC.

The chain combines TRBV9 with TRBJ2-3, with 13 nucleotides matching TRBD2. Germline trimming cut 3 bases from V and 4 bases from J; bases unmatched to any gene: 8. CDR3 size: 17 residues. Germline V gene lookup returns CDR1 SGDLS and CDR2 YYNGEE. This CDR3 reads CASSGQTSGRFSDTQYF. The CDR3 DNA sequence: TGTGCCAGCAGCGGCCAGACTAGCGGGAGGTTCTCAGATACGCAGTATTTT.

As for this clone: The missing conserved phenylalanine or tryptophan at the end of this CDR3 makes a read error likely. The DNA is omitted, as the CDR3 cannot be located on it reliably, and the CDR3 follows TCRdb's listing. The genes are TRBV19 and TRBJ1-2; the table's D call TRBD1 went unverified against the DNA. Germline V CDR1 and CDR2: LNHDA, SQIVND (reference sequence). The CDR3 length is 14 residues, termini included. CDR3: CASTNRAGGVVRRV.

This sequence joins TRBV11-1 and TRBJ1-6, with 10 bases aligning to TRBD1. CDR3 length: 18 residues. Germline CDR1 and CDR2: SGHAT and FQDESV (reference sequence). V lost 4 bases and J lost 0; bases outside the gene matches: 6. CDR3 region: CASSSRQGASSYNSPLHF. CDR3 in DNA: TGTGCCAGCAGCTCCCGACAGGGGGCCAGCTCCTATAATTCACCCCTCCACTTT.

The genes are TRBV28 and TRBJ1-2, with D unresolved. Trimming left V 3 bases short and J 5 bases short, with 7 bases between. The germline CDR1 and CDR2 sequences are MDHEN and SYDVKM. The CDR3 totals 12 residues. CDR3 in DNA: TGTGCCAGCAGTTTCGTCGGGTATGGCTACACCTTC. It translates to CASSFVGYGYTF.

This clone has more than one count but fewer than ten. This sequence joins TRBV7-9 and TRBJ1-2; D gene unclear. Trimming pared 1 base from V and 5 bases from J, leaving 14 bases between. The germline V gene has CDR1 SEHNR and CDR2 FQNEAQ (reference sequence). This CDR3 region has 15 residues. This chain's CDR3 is CASSLVSGGFYGYTF. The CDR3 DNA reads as TGTGCCAGCAGCTTAGTATCGGGTGGTTTTTATGGCTACACCTTC.